Each of the 9 T cell receptor beta chains below was sequenced from the same sample in a study of patients and donors after allogeneic stem cell transplantation. One entry per CDR3 protein results from TCRdb running MiXCR on the RT-PCR reads. This table holds under 35,000 distinct CDR3 sequences, around 40% found once. Source material: blood, either unsorted or a sorted T cell fraction (not recorded which). These receptors originate from a human donor who was either an allogeneic HSCT recipient or a stem cell or donor lymphocyte infusion donor (not recorded which). It is not recorded whose cells these are; they may come from a transplant donor.

This rearrangement joins TRBV10-3 to TRBJ1-6; D may be TRBD1 (6 bases). Trimming removed 3 bases from V and 5 bases from J, with 8 bases in between. This CDR3 has 14 amino acids. In germline, CDR1 is ENHRY, CDR2 SYGVKD. Here the CDR3 reads CAISEGGDNSPLHF. The CDR3 bases are TGTGCCATCAGTGAAGGGGGAGATAATTCACCCCTCCACTTT.

This clonotype has at least ten counts. The V and J genes are TRBV15 and TRBJ1-2; a possible D gene is TRBD1 (6 bases). CDR3 size: 13 residues. Trimming took 5 bases from V and 5 from J, leaving 12 bases between them. Germline-derived CDR1 and CDR2 are LNHNV and YYDKDF (reference sequence). The DNA for the CDR3 is TGTGCCACCAGCGGGGGCTCTTGGTATGGCTACACCTTC. It is translated as CATSGGSWYGYTF.

The rearrangement uses TRBV7-9 and TRBJ2-5; TRBD1 might be the D (5 bases). The germline gives CDR1 SEHNR, CDR2 FQNEAQ (reference sequence). The CDR3 runs to 16 residues. The germline V and J ends were trimmed by 1 base and 5 bases, with 17 bases remaining between them. Written as DNA, the CDR3 is TGTGCCAGCAGCTTAGAGACGGCAGGGCAAGGGGAGACCCAGTACTTC. Its translation is CASSLETAGQGETQYF.

J is TRBJ1-1 and V is TRBV20-1, with D possibly being TRBD1 (6 bases). Trimming cost V 3 bases and J 2 bases, with 10 bases left between them. In germline, CDR1 is DFQATT, CDR2 SNEGSKA (reference sequence). CDR3 size: 13 residues. CDR3 nucleotide sequence: TGCAGTGCTAGGGGGACACATAACACTGAAGCTTTCTTT. Protein: CSARGTHNTEAFF.

This chain links TRBV13 with TRBJ2-5, with 7 bases identical to TRBD1. V shed 5 bases, J shed 0 bases, and the junction held 3 bases outside the gene matches. Germline V CDR1 and CDR2: PRHDT, FYEKMQ (reference sequence). The CDR3 totals 14 residues. The CDR3, as DNA: TGTGCCAGCAGCGATGACAGGGACCAAGAGACCCAGTACTTC. It is translated as CASSDDRDQETQYF. Full variable domain (rest looked up from reference TRBV13 and TRBJ2-5): AAGVIQSPRHLIKEKRETATLKCYPIPRHDTVYWYQQGPGQDPQFLISFYEKMQSDKGSIPDRFSAQQFSDYHSELNMSSLELGDSALYFCASSDDRDQETQYFGPGTRLLVL.

This clonotype was counted between two and nine times. The chain joins TRBV6-2 or TRBV6-3 to TRBJ1-2; a weak D match, TRBD1 (5 bases). V lost 1 base, J lost 8 bases, and 14 bases lay in between. The germline V gene has CDR1 MNHEY and CDR2 SVGEGT. CDR3 length: 14 residues. As DNA, the CDR3 is TGTGCCAGCAGTTACTTCGGGGGAGTAGACGGCTACACCTTC. Translation: CASSYFGGVDGYTF.

The chain employs TRBV10-2 and TRBJ2-3; D ambiguous. The ends were cut back, 7 bases at V and 3 bases at J, with 5 bases in the middle. The CDR3 is 11 residues long. The germline CDR1 and CDR2 sequences are WSHSY and SAAADI. The CDR3 loop is CASKQTDTQYF. The CDR3 nucleotides read TGCGCCAGCAAGCAGACAGATACGCAGTATTTT.

In this sample, this clonotype turned up a few times. CDR3 nucleotides: TGCGCCACGTTGGGCGGTCGCGTCGGTCAGCCCCAGCATTTT. Its protein product is CATLGGRVGQPQHF. The chain combines TRBV10-1 with TRBJ1-5, with no clear D. The germline V and J ends were trimmed by 10 bases and 6 bases, with 19 bases remaining between them. This CDR3 spans 14 amino acids. From germline, CDR1 is WNHNN and CDR2 SYGVQD (reference sequence).

The genes are TRBV20-1 and TRBJ2-7; 11 bases are shared with TRBD2. CDR1 and CDR2 (germline): DFQATT, SNEGSKA (reference sequence). There are 12 residues in the CDR3. J gave up 3 bases and V 7 bases, and 2 bases lay outside the gene matches. Here the CDR3 DNA reads TGCAGTGGACTAGCGGGAAGCTACGAGCAGTACTTC. It translates to CSGLAGSYEQYF.